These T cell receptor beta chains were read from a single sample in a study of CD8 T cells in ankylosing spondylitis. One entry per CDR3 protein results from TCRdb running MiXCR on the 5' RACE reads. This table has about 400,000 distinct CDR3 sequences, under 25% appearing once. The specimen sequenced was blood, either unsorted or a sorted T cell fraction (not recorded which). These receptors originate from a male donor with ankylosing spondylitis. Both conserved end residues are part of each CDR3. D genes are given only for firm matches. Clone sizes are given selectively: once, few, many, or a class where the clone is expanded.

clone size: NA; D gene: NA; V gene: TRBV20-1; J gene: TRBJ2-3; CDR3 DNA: TGCAGTGCACCACCTCGAGGGCCGACAGATACGCAGTATTTT; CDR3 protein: CSAPPRGPTDTQYF
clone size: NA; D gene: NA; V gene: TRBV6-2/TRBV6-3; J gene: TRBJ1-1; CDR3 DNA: TGTGCCAGCAGTTTTTTCTACAGGGCGAACACTGAAGCTTTCTTT; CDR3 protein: CASSFFYRANTEAFF
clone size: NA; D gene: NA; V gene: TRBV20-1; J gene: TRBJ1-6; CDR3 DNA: NA; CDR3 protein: CSASSFGAEADSPLHF
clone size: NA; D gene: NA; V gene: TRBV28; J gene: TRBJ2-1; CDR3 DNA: TGTGCCAGCAACGAGGCTAGTGGGTACAATGAGCAGTTCTTC; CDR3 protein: CASNEASGYNEQFF
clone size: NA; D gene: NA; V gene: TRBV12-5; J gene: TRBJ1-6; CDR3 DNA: TGTGCTAGTGGTTTGGTACTATCCTCGTATAATTCACCCCTCCACTTT; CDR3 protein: CASGLVLSSYNSPLHF
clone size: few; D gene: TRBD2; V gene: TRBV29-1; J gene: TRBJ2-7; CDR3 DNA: TGCAGCGTTGGGTTAGCGGGCACCTCGGGCTACGAGCAGTACTTC; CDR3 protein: CSVGLAGTSGYEQYF
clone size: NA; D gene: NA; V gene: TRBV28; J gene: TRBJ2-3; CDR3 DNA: TGTGCCAGCAGTTTTCTCGCGGGAAGCACAGATACGCAGTATTTT; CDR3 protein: CASSFLAGSTDTQYF
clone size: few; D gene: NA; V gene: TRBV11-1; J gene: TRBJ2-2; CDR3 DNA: TGTGCCAGCAGCTTAGACGGGGGAACCGGGGAGCTGTTTTTT; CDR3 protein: CASSLDGGTGELFF
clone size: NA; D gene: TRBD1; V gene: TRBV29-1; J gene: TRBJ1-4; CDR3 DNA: TGCAGCGTTGAAGGGGGCAGGGGGCTAACTAATGAAAAACTGTTTTTT; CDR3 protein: CSVEGGRGLTNEKLFF
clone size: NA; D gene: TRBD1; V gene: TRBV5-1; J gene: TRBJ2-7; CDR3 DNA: TGCGCCAGCAGCATAGGGACAGCGACCACCTACGAGCAGTACTTC; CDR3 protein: CASSIGTATTYEQYF
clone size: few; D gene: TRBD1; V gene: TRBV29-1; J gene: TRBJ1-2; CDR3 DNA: TGCAGCGTTGATGTGACAGGGCAACCCTCCGGTGGCTACACCTTC; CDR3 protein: CSVDVTGQPSGGYTF
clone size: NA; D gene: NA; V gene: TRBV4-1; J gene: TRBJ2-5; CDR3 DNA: TGCGCCAGCAGCCAAGGATCTAGCCCCTACCAAGAGACCCAGTACTTC; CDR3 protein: CASSQGSSPYQETQYF
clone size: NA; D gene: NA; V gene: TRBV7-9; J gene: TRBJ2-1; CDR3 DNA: TGTGCCAGCAGCCACGGAGAGTACAATGAGCAGTTCTTC; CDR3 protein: CASSHGEYNEQFF
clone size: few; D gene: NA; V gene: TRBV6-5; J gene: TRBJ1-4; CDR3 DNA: TGTGCCAGCAGTTACTCTGGCGCAGGGGCGCCAACTAATGAAAAACTGTTTTTT; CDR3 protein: CASSYSGAGAPTNEKLFF
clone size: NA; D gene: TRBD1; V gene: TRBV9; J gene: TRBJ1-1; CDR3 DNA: TGTGCCAGCAGCGTAGCTACGGGACAGGGGGACTTCTTT; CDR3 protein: CASSVATGQGDFF
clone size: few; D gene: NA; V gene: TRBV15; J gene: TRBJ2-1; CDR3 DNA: TGTGCCACCAGCAGAGATGGCGGTCGATACAATGAGCAGTTCTTC; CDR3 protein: CATSRDGGRYNEQFF
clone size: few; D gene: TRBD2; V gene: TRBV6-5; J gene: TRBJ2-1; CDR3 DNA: TGTGCCAGCAGTTACCAACCGGGACTAGCCAATGAGCAGTTCTTC; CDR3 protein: CASSYQPGLANEQFF
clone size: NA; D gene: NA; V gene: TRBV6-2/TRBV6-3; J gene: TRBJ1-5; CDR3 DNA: TGTGCCAGCAGTTACTCGAATGCAGAGAATCAGCCCCAGCATTTT; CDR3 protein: CASSYSNAENQPQHF
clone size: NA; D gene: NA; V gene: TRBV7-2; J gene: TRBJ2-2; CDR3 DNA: TGTGCCAGCAGCTTAGCGGAAACCGGGGAGCTGTTTTTT; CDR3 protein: CASSLAETGELFF
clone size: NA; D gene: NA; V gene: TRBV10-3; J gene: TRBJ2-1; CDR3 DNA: TGTGCCATCAGTGGTGTGACCTACAATGAGCAGTTCTTC; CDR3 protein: CAISGVTYNEQFF
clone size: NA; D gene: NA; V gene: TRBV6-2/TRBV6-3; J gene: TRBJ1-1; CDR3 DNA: TGTGCCAGCAGTCCCAGGGGCCCTGAAGCTTTCTTT; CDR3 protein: CASSPRGPEAFF
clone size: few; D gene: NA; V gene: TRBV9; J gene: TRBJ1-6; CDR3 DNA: TGTGCCAGCAGCGTAGAAGTCCGGGCCGGGGATTCACCCCTCCACTTT; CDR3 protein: CASSVEVRAGDSPLHF
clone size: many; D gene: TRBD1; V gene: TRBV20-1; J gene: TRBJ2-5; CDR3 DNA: TGCAGTGCCCAAGGACAGGTTTGGGGACAAGAGACCCAGTACTTC; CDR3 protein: CSAQGQVWGQETQYF
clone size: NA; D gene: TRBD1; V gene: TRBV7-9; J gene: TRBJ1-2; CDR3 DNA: TGTGCCAGCAGCTTAGCGCTTTGGACAGGGGGTAATGGCTACACCTTC; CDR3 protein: CASSLALWTGGNGYTF
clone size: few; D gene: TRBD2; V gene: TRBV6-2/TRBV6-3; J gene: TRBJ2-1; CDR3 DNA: TGTGCCAGCAGTTACCCCGGACTAGCGGGATACAATGAGCAGTTCTTC; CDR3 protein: CASSYPGLAGYNEQFF
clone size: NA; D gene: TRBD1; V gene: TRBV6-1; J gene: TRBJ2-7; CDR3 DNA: TGTGCCAGCAGACTGGACAGGGGATCCTACGAGCAGTACTTC; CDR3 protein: CASRLDRGSYEQYF
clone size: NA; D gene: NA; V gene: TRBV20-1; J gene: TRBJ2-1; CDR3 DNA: TGCAGTGCTGCGGCCGAGGGTGAGCAGTTCTTC; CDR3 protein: CSAAAEGEQFF
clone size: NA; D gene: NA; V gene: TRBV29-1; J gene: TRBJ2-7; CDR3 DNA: TGCAGCGTTCCCGGGCCTACCTACGAGCAGTACTTC; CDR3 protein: CSVPGPTYEQYF
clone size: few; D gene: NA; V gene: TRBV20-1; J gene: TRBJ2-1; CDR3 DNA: TGCAGTGCCCACTTCGGGACAAGGGGCTACAATGAGCAGTTCTTC; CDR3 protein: CSAHFGTRGYNEQFF
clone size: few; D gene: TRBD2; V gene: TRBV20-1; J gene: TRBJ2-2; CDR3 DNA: TGCAGTGCTAGAGTTTATGGGGAGGGCCGGAACGGGGAGCTGTTTTTT; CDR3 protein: CSARVYGEGRNGELFF
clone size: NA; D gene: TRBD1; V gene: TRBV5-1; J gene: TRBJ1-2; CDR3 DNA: TGCGCCAGCAGCTTGGATTTGCTCCGGGACAGGGGCGGCGGCTACACCTTC; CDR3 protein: CASSLDLLRDRGGGYTF
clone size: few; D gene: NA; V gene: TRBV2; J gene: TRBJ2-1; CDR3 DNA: TGTGCCAGCACGGGCAGGCAGGGGATCAGCAATGAGCAGTTCTTC; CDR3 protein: CASTGRQGISNEQFF
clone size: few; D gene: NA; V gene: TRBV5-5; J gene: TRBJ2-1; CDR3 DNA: TGTGCCAGCAGCTTTCAAGGACATGGCAATGAGCAGTTCTTC; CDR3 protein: CASSFQGHGNEQFF